This entry features one T cell receptor (beta chain) sequence. As yet, its antigen is unknown. Before the COVID-19 pandemic, during about 2011-2018, CD4+ T cells were taken from unexposed donors. This entry belongs to a study of CD4 T cells in relation to SARS-CoV-2 and coronaviruses. General study results and limits: The assay detects memory recall responses, not culture-primed primary responses.

Germline CDR1 and CDR2: GTSNPN and SVGIG (reference sequence). V was clipped by 2 bases and J by 8 bases; unmatched bases: 5. The CDR3 is 14 amino acids. Assay: immunoSEQ multiplex PCR; the TCRdb copy retains only in-frame clones and omits some. The sample comprises 55,000 to 70,000 clones, roughly 93% of which are singletons, and approximately 0.2% rests with the top ten. The V and J genes are TRBV30 and TRBJ1-4, with TRBD1 matching over 10 bases. Input material: naive CD4+ T cells from PBMCs. Stated subset: naive CD4+ T cells isolated by negative enrichment. The clonotype comes from a human donor in good health. CDR3 nucleotides: TGTGCCTGGAGTTTGACAGGGGGCGCGGAAAAACTGTTTTTT. Amino acid sequence: CAWSLTGGAEKLFF.